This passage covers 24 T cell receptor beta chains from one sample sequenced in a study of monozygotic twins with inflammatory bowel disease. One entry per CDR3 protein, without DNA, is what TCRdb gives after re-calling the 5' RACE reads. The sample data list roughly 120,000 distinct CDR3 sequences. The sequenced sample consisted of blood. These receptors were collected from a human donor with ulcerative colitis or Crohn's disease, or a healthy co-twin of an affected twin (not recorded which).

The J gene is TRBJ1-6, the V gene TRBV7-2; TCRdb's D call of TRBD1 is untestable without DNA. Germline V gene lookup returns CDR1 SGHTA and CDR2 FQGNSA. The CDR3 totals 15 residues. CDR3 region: CASSSAWAGMTPLHF.

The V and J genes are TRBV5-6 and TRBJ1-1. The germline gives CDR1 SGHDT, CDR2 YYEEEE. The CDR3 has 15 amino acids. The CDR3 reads CASSPRELGNTEAFF.

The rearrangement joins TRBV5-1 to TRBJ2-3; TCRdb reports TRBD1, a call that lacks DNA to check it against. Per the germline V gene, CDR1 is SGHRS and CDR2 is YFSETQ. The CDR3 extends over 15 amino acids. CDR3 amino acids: CASSLRQASTDTQYF.

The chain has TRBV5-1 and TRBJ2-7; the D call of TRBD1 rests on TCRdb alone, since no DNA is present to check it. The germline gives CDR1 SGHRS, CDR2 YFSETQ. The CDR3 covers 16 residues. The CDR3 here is CASSLFRDGSGGEQYF.

CDR3: CASSSGTSGWFTYEQYF. The chain carries TRBV6-2 or TRBV6-3 and TRBJ2-7; without DNA, the TCRdb call of TRBD2 cannot be checked. The CDR3 has 17 residues. In germline, CDR1 is MNHEY, CDR2 SVGEGT.

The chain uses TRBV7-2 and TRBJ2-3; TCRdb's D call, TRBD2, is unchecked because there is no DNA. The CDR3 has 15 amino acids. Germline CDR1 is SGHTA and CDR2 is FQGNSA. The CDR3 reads CASSLSGSSTDTQYF.

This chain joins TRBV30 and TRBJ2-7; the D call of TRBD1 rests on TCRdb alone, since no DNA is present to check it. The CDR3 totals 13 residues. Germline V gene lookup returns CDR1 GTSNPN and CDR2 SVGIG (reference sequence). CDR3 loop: CAWREGSNYEQYF. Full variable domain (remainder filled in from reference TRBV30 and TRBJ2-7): SQTIHQWPATLVQPVGSPLSLECTVEGTSNPNLYWYRQAAGRGLQLLFYSVGIGQISSEVPQNLSASRPQDRQFILSSKKLLLSDSGFYLCAWREGSNYEQYFGPGTRLTVT.

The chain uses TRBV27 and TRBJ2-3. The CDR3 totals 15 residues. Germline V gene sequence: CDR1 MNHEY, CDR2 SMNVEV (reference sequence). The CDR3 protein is CASSLTYASTDTQYF.

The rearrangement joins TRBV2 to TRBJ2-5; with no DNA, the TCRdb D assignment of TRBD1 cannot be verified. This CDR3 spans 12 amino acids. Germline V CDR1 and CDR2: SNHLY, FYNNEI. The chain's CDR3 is CASSPRTGDQYF.

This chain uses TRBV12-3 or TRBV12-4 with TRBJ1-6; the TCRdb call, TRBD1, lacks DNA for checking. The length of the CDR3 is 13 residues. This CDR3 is CASNQPGYSPLHF.

CDR3 protein: CASSFSQGASAPLHF. The rearrangement joins TRBV27 to TRBJ1-6; TCRdb's D call, TRBD1, is unchecked because there is no DNA. The length of the CDR3 is 15 residues. Looked up from germline, CDR1 is MNHEY and CDR2 is SMNVEV (reference sequence).

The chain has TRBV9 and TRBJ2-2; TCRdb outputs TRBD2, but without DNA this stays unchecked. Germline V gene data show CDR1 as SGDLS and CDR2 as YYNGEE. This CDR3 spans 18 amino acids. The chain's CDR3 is CASSVGLAGEEGTGELFF.

The CDR3 region is CATSRGSRVEETQYF. This chain links TRBV15 with TRBJ2-5. Germline CDR1 is LNHNV and CDR2 is YYDKDF (reference sequence). The CDR3 contains 15 residues.

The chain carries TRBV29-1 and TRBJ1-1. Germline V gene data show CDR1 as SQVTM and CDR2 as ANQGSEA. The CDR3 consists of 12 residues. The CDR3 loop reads CSVDPENTEAFF.

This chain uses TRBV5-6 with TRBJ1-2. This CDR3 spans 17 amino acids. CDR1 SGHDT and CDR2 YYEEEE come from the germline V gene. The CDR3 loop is CASSSDRGLALNYGYTF.

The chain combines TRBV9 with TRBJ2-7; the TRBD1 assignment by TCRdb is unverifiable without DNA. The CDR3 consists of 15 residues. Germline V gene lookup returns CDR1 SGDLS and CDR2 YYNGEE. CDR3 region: CASSVEGQGSYEQYF.

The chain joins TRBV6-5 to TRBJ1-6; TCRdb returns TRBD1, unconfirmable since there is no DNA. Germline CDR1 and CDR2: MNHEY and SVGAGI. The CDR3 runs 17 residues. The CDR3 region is CASSYPRTGHRGSPLHF.

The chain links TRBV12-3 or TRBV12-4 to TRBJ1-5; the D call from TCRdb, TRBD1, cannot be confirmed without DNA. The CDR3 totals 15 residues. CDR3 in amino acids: CASSSRVPLNQPQHF.

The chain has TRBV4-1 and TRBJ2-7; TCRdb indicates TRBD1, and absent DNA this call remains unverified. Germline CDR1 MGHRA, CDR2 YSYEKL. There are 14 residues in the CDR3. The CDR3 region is CASSQGDLTYEQYF.

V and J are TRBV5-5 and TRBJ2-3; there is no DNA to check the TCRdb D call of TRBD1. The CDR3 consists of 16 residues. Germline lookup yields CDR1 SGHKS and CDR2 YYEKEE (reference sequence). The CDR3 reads CASSSGQTESTDTQYF.

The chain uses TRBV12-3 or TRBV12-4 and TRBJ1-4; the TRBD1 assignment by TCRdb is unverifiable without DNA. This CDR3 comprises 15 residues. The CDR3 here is CASRILPGQSEKLFF.

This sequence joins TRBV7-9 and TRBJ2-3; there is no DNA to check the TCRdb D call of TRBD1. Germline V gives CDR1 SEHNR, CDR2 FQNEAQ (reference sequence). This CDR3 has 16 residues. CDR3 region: CASTGTGTVTPDTQYF.

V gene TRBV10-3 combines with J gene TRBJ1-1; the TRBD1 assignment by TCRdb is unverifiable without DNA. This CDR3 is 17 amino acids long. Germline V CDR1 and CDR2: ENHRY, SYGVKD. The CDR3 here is CAIKGHEGANMNTEAFF.

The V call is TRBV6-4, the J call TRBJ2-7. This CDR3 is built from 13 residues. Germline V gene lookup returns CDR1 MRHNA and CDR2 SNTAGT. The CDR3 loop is CASSDEVDYEQYF.